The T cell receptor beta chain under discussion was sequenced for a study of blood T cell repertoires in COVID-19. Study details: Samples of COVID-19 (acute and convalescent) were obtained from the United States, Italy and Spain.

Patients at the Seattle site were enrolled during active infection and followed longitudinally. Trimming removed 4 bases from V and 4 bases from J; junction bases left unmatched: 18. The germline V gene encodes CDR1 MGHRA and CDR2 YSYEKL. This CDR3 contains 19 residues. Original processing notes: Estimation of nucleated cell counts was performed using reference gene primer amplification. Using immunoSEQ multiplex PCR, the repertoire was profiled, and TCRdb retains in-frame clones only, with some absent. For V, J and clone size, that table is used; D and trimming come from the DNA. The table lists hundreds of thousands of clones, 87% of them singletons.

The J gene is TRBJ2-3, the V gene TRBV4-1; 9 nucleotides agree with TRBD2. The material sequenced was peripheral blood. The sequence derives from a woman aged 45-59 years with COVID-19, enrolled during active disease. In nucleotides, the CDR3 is TGCGCCAGCAGCCCATGGGTAGCGGGAGTGTCCAGAGGGGCAGATACGCAGTATTTT. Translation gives CASSPWVAGVSRGADTQYF.